This T cell receptor beta chain was identified during a study of OX40 agonist ivuxolimab in advanced cancers. About the study: The group had a mean age of about 65 years, ranged from about 23 to 85, and was roughly 83% male. It was permissible to have had prior anti-PD-1, anti-PD-L1 or anti-CTLA-4 therapy, and more than 30% had some.

The CDR3 sequence is 15 residues long. CDR1 and CDR2 from the germline V gene are MNHEY and SMNVEV (reference sequence). Trimming pared 5 bases from V and 5 bases from J, leaving 18 bases between. Libraries were prepared by immunoSEQ multiplex PCR; TCRdb keeps only in-frame clonotypes and omits some of them. Of around 60,000 clones in the sample, about 80% were seen once. In regard to this clone: Its antigen is unidentified.

Findings of the study overall: Compared with CD4+, CD8+ T cells on average had more expanded clones.

This chain uses TRBV27 with TRBJ2-5; maybe TRBD2 (7 bases). This receptor was identified in an adult with an advanced solid tumor such as melanoma, head and neck, liver or kidney cancer. This specimen consisted of CD4+ or CD8+ T cells sorted from blood, obtained in a trial of the OX40 agonist ivuxolimab. CDR3 amino acids: CASSPGGLTGETQYF. In DNA form, the CDR3 reads TGTGCCAGCAGTCCCGGGGGGCTAACTGGGGAGACCCAGTACTTC.